The 30 T cell receptor beta chains below were found in one sample sequenced in a study of cytomegalovirus exposure and HLA in healthy donors. The PCR had 60 Vbeta and 13 Jbeta primers. The protocol was immunoSEQ multiplex PCR, while the TCRdb copy is restricted to in-frame clones and leaves out a portion. Here the sample spans roughly 190,000 clones, about 13% being singletons. The sample consisted of PBMCs. The receptor set was obtained from a man aged 50 to 60 in good health and CMV-seropositive.

V gene TRBV5-4 combines with J gene TRBJ2-1, with a possible D match to TRBD1 (5 bases). CDR3 length equals 12 residues. Germline V CDR1 and CDR2: SGHNT, YYREEE (reference sequence). V was trimmed by 3 bases and J by 9 bases, leaving 10 bases between them. CDR3 protein: CASSSDRIEQFF. In DNA form, the CDR3 reads TGTGCCAGCAGCTCCGACAGAATTGAGCAGTTCTTC.

The rearrangement uses TRBV6-5 and TRBJ1-5; tentative D call: TRBD1 (6 bases). The V gene lost 2 bases and the J gene lost 3 bases, with 8 bases spanning the gap. CDR3 length: 14 amino acids. Germline V gene lookup returns CDR1 MNHEY and CDR2 SVGAGI. The CDR3 sequence: CASSYAGANQPQHF. CDR3 bases: TGTGCCAGCAGTTACGCGGGGGCCAATCAGCCCCAGCATTTT.

The sample holds a few counts of this clone. This chain links TRBV13 with TRBJ1-1, with a weak D call TRBD1 (5 bases). The length of the CDR3 is 13 residues. V shed 6 bases and J shed 5 bases, with 13 bases lying between them. The germline CDR1 and CDR2 sequences are PRHDT and FYEKMQ (reference sequence). DNA of the CDR3: TGTGCCAGCAGTACCTCTGGGGCTACTGAAGCTTTCTTT. It codes for CASSTSGATEAFF.

The sample holds a few counts of this clone. DNA of the CDR3: TGTGCCAGCAGCCTCGACAGGGCCGGTGTAGGGGCCCAGCATTTT. Translating gives CASSLDRAGVGAQHF. The chain combines TRBV4-2 with TRBJ1-5; 7 bases align to TRBD1. This CDR3 has 15 residues. Germline CDR1 LGHNA, CDR2 YNFKEQ. V lost 4 bases to trimming and J lost 11 bases; unmatched junction nucleotides: 14.

This clone was detected only a few times. V gene TRBV18 combines with J gene TRBJ2-1; D not resolved. Germline V gene lookup returns CDR1 KGHSH and CDR2 LQKENI. The CDR3 extends over 11 amino acids. V lost 6 bases to trimming and J lost 7 bases, with 7 bases between them. The DNA of the CDR3 is TGTGCCAGCTCCCCTAGGAATGAGCAGTTCTTC. It translates to CASSPRNEQFF.

A few counts support this clone. This CDR3 is also generated by other DNA sequences in the sample. The chain recombines TRBV4-3 with TRBJ1-2; the D gene is possibly TRBD1 (6 bases). Deletions cut 2 bases from V and 4 bases from J, with 8 bases between. This CDR3 spans 13 amino acids. Per the germline V gene, CDR1 is LGHNA and CDR2 is YSLEER. The CDR3 loop reads CASSQTGSYGYTF. In DNA, the CDR3 is TGCGCCAGCAGCCAAACAGGGAGCTATGGCTACACCTTC.

This clone was seen more than once but under ten times. The chain is built from TRBV6-1 and TRBJ1-2; D is ambiguous. The CDR3 is 13 amino acids. Trimming shortened V by 8 bases and J by 9 bases, and 19 bases separated the two germline ends. Germline lookup yields CDR1 MNHNS and CDR2 SASEGT. In nucleotides, the CDR3 is TGTGCCAGCGATCTCGACGGAGGCGTTAGCTACACCTTC. Translated, it gives CASDLDGGVSYTF.

This clone was counted a few times. This sequence joins TRBV5-1 and TRBJ1-2, with 9 bases fitting TRBD1. J gave up 7 bases and V 4 bases, and 8 bases lay outside the gene matches. CDR3 length equals 14 residues. Germline loops: CDR1 SGHRS, CDR2 YFSETQ. Written as DNA, the CDR3 is TGCGCCAGCAGCCTTAGGACAGGGGAGACTGGCTACACCTTC. This sequence encodes CASSLRTGETGYTF. The full variable domain, in which reference TRBV5-1 and TRBJ1-2 provide the parts outside the CDR3, is KAGVTQTPRYLIKTRGQQVTLSCSPISGHRSVSWYQQTPGQGLQFLFEYFSETQRNKGNFPGRFSGRQFSNSRSEMNVSTLELGDSALYLCASSLRTGETGYTFGSGTRLTVV.

This clone showed up just a few times. V and J are TRBV5-1 and TRBJ1-5; D remains unclear. Germline-derived CDR1 and CDR2 are SGHRS and YFSETQ. With 0 bases removed from V and 5 bases from J, the gap between germline ends came to 3 bases. The CDR3 length is 12 residues. Here the CDR3 reads CASSLADQPQHF. Here the CDR3 DNA reads TGCGCCAGCAGCTTGGCCGATCAGCCCCAGCATTTT.

The genes are TRBV19 and TRBJ2-2, with 8 positions matching TRBD1. CDR3 size: 16 residues. Germline V CDR1 and CDR2: LNHDA, SQIVND (reference sequence). J gave up 1 base and V 7 bases, and 8 bases lay outside the gene matches. This CDR3 is CASTLLGTGNTGELFF. DNA of the CDR3: TGTGCCAGTACCCTCCTAGGGACAGGGAACACCGGGGAGCTGTTTTTT.

V gene TRBV7-2 combines with J gene TRBJ2-2; 10 bases line up with TRBD2. This CDR3 has 15 residues. V was clipped by 3 bases and J by 5 bases; unmatched bases: 3. Germline CDR1 and CDR2: SGHTA and FQGNSA. The CDR3 DNA reads as TGTGCCAGCAGCTTGGTAGCGGGGGGAACCGGGGAGCTGTTTTTT. It encodes CASSLVAGGTGELFF.

The chain couples TRBV6-1 to TRBJ2-4; 7 bases map to TRBD1. V lost 4 bases, J lost 0 bases, and 9 bases stayed unmatched. The CDR3 spans 17 residues. The germline gives CDR1 MNHNS, CDR2 SASEGT. The CDR3 here is CASSVPGQTLAKNIQYF. The CDR3 region has the DNA TGTGCCAGCAGTGTTCCGGGACAGACCCTAGCCAAAAACATTCAGTACTTC.

This clone has a handful of counts. This chain joins TRBV30 and TRBJ1-3; D unresolved. Germline CDR1 GTSNPN, CDR2 SVGIG (reference sequence). V was trimmed by 3 bases and J by 7 bases, leaving 10 bases between them. The CDR3 has 12 residues. The CDR3 nucleotides are TGTGCCTGGAGCCCTATGTTGAACACCATATATTTT. This codes for CAWSPMLNTIYF.

This clone has only a few counts. The chain links TRBV19 to TRBJ1-2, with 10 bases aligning to TRBD1. Germline V CDR1 and CDR2: LNHDA, SQIVND (reference sequence). The length of the CDR3 is 17 residues. After removal of 4 bases from V and 1 base from J, the junction contained 9 bases not matched to a gene. CDR3 residues: CASSTLLGTGVNYGYTF. CDR3 sequence (DNA): TGTGCCAGTAGTACCCTTCTAGGGACAGGGGTTAACTATGGCTACACCTTC.

This clone was counted between two and nine times. The rearrangement links TRBV5-1 to TRBJ2-1; D is possibly TRBD1 (6 bases). V lost 2 bases and J 8 bases, leaving 11 bases between the germline ends. Germline V lookup: CDR1 SGHRS, CDR2 YFSETQ. The CDR3 spans 13 residues. The DNA for the CDR3 is TGCGCCAGCAGCTTATTCCAGGGGCATGAGCAGTTCTTC. This encodes CASSLFQGHEQFF.

The sample holds a few counts of this clone. The gene calls are TRBV15 and TRBJ2-5; TRBD1 agrees at 7 bases. The V and J ends lost 1 base and 4 bases, in that order; junction bases with no gene match: 3. This CDR3 has 14 residues. Germline V CDR1 and CDR2: LNHNV, YYDKDF (reference sequence). This chain's CDR3 is CATSRGNRGETQYF. The DNA of the CDR3 is TGTGCCACCAGCAGAGGGAACAGGGGAGAGACCCAGTACTTC.

This clone was detected a few times. The J gene is TRBJ1-6, the V gene TRBV28, with TRBD1 matching over 8 bases. CDR1 and CDR2 from the germline V gene are MDHEN and SYDVKM. With 6 bases clipped from V and 7 bases from J, the junction kept 11 bases outside the gene matches. The CDR3 loop spans 16 amino acids. CDR3 protein: CASRSMRQGSNSPLHF. Written as DNA, the CDR3 is TGTGCCAGCAGATCGATGAGACAGGGGAGCAATTCACCCCTCCACTTT.

CDR3 loop: CASSRIYRDGGGDEQYF. The CDR3 nucleotides are TGCGCCAGCAGCCGGATATACCGGGACGGGGGGGGAGACGAGCAGTACTTC. The V and J genes are TRBV4-1 and TRBJ2-7; 8 nucleotides agree with TRBD2. Germline assignment: CDR1 MGHRA and CDR2 YSYEKL. V gave up 4 bases and J gave up 5 bases; unmatched junction bases: 16. This CDR3 comprises 17 residues.

Only a few counts were recorded for this clone. The chain is built from TRBV10-1 and TRBJ1-1; no definite D call. Germline assignment: CDR1 WNHNN and CDR2 SYGVQD (reference sequence). V lost 0 bases and J lost 7, with 9 bases in between. The CDR3 is made up of 13 amino acids. CDR3 bases: TGCGCCAGCAGTGAGTCTCGGGGAAATGAAGCTTTCTTT. It is translated as CASSESRGNEAFF.

This clone was observed a few times. Germline is not matched at one junction end, which may reflect a read error. The chain recombines TRBV7-7 with TRBJ1-1, with TRBD1 as a possible D gene (5 bases). The germline V gene has CDR1 SSHAT and CDR2 FNYEAQ (reference sequence). This CDR3 is built from 13 residues. The CDR3 spells CASSRQMNTEAFF. The CDR3 nucleotides are TGTGCTAGCAGCCGACAGATGAACACTGAAGCTTTCTTT.

On this clone itself: The same CDR3 can be traced to other DNA sequences in this sample. The rearrangement links TRBV15 to TRBJ1-5; D perhaps matches TRBD1 (6 bases). Germline values: CDR1 LNHNV, CDR2 YYDKDF (reference sequence). Trimming removed 3 bases at V and 4 bases at J, with 19 bases between. This CDR3 contains 17 residues. The CDR3 coding sequence is TGTGCCACCAGCAGGGCCGGGGGGACACTCAGTAATCAGCCCCAGCATTTT. Its protein is CATSRAGGTLSNQPQHF.

The chain carries TRBV5-8 and TRBJ2-3, with 9 bases lining up with TRBD1. This CDR3 is 15 amino acids long. Germline CDR1 SGHTS, CDR2 YDEGEE. J was trimmed by 1 base and V by 2 bases; bases with no gene match: 2. The CDR3 spells CASSLRTGGTDTQYF. The CDR3 nucleotides read TGTGCCAGCAGCTTAAGGACAGGGGGCACAGATACGCAGTATTTT.

The chain joins TRBV4-3 to TRBJ1-1; perhaps TRBD1 as D (6 bases). Germline V gene sequence: CDR1 LGHNA, CDR2 YSLEER. CDR3 length equals 15 residues. V was pared by 0 bases and J by 5 bases, with 13 bases between. CDR3 nucleotide sequence: TGCGCCAGCAGCCAAGATTGGGAGGGGGGAACTGAAGCTTTCTTT. This gives the protein CASSQDWEGGTEAFF.

V is TRBV6-1 and J is TRBJ2-5; 11 positions agree with TRBD1. Looked up from germline, CDR1 is MNHNS and CDR2 is SASEGT. The CDR3 contains 15 residues. The junction had 6 bases not matched to a gene; V was cut back by 5 bases and J by 4 bases. The CDR3 sequence: CASSRGTGGAETQYF. In DNA form, the CDR3 reads TGTGCCAGCAGTCGAGGGACAGGGGGGGCAGAGACCCAGTACTTC.

This clone was observed a few times. The chain uses TRBV5-1 and TRBJ1-1; D remains ambiguous. CDR3 size: 15 residues. Germline CDR1 and CDR2: SGHRS and YFSETQ. V was shortened by 0 bases and J by 1 base, with 10 bases between the two germline ends. The CDR3 DNA follows: TGCGCCAGCAGCTTGGACCCTATTGGGAACACTGAAGCTTTCTTT. Protein sequence: CASSLDPIGNTEAFF.

The rearrangement uses TRBV7-2 and TRBJ1-2, with 9 positions matching TRBD1. Germline CDR1 and CDR2: SGHTA and FQGNSA. Germline trimming cut 3 bases from V and 1 base from J; bases unmatched to any gene: 3. The CDR3 has 15 residues. CDR3 residues: CASSFGQGINYGYTF. The CDR3 bases are TGTGCCAGCAGCTTTGGACAGGGGATTAACTATGGCTACACCTTC.

This clone was counted only a few times. The CDR3 DNA follows: TGTGCCAGCAGCGACACAACGGAGGCAGATACGCAGTATTTT. It specifies CASSDTTEADTQYF. V and J are TRBV5-4 and TRBJ2-3, with D perhaps TRBD2 (5 bases). The CDR3 is 14 residues long. Per the germline V gene, CDR1 is SGHNT and CDR2 is YYREEE (reference sequence). V lost 4 bases and J 4 bases, leaving 13 bases between the germline ends.

This clone was counted a few times. The chain uses TRBV5-6 and TRBJ2-1; 10 nucleotides agree with TRBD2. The V gene's germline CDR1 is SGHDT and CDR2 YYEEEE. The V and J ends lost 1 base and 3 bases, in that order; junction bases with no gene match: 7. The length of the CDR3 is 17 residues. CDR3 loop: CASSLNTAGGIYNEQFF. The DNA for the CDR3 is TGTGCCAGCAGCTTGAATACAGCGGGGGGGATCTACAATGAGCAGTTCTTC.

This clone was detected only a few times. This chain connects TRBV7-2 to TRBJ2-3; D not certain. CDR3 length equals 12 residues. CDR1 and CDR2 (germline): SGHTA, FQGNSA. Deletions cut 5 bases from V and 0 bases from J, with 3 bases between. CDR3 residues: CASSPSTDTQYF. The CDR3 nucleotides are TGTGCCAGCAGCCCTAGCACAGATACGCAGTATTTT.

This clone came up a few times. Germline is not matched at one junction end, which may reflect a read error. Other DNA sequences within the sample encode an identical CDR3. The CDR3 reads CDSSQDWTGLRSPIHF. The CDR3 DNA is TGTGACAGCAGCCAAGATTGGACAGGGTTAAGGTCACCCATCCACTTT. The genes are TRBV14 and TRBJ1-6, with 8 bases fitting TRBD1. This CDR3 contains 16 residues. CDR1 and CDR2 from the germline V gene are SGHDN and FVKESK. The variable domain in full, with the rest retrieved from reference TRBV14 and TRBJ1-6, is EAGVTQFPSHSVIEKGQTVTLRCDPISGHDNLYWYRRVMGKEIKFLLHFVKESKQDESGMPNNRFLAERTGGTYSTLKVQPAELEDSGVYFCDSSQDWTGLRSPIHFGNGTRLTVT.